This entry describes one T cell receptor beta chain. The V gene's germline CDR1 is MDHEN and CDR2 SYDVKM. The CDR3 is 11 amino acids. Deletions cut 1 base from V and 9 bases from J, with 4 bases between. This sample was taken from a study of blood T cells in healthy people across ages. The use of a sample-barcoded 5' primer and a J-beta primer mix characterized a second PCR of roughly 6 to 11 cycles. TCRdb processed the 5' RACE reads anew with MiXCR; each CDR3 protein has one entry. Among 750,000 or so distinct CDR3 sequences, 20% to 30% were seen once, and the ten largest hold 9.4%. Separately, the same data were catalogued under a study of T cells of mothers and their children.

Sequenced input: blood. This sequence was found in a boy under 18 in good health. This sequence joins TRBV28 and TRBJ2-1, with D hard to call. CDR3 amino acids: CASSLFVEQFF. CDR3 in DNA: TGTGCCAGCAGTTTATTCGTTGAGCAGTTCTTC.